Below, 4 T cell receptor beta chains from the same sample are listed, as sequenced in a study of control samples from healthy donors and cancer patients. The assay was immunoSEQ multiplex PCR, and TCRdb's table has in-frame clones only and misses some. This table holds approximately 130,000 clones, around 87% found once. Sequenced input: blood. The source of these receptors is a man between 60 and 70 years old in good health.

The chain joins TRBV6-2 or TRBV6-3 to TRBJ2-7; no firm D call. This CDR3 is built from 12 residues. V was clipped by 6 bases and J by 4 bases, with 10 bases between them. From germline, CDR1 is MNHEY and CDR2 SVGEGT. The CDR3 loop reads CASSMLGYEQYF. The DNA of the CDR3 is TGTGCCAGCAGCATGTTAGGATACGAGCAGTACTTC.

This clone has more than one count but fewer than ten. CDR3 sequence: CASSHASGINNEQFF. The CDR3 region has the DNA TGTGCCAGCAGCCACGCTAGCGGGATTAACAATGAGCAGTTCTTC. This chain links TRBV3-1 (or the pseudogene TRBV3-2) with TRBJ2-1; 9 nucleotides align to TRBD2. Per germline, CDR1 LGHDT and CDR2 YNNKEL (reference sequence). V shed 3 bases and J 5 bases; nucleotides not matched to a gene: 5. The CDR3 has 15 residues.

The rearrangement joins TRBV4-2 to TRBJ2-3; TRBD1 matches at 9 bases. V gave up 0 bases and J gave up 3 bases; unmatched junction bases: 10. The CDR3 has 18 residues. Germline CDR1 and CDR2: LGHNA and YNFKEQ. Here the CDR3 DNA reads TGTGCCAGCAGCCAAGATACTGGGACAGGGAGGTCGACAGATACGCAGTATTTT. It encodes CASSQDTGTGRSTDTQYF.

The chain combines TRBV9 with TRBJ2-1; D not certain. V dropped 1 base and J dropped 5 bases, with 13 bases sitting between them. The germline gives CDR1 SGDLS, CDR2 YYNGEE. This CDR3 comprises 15 residues. The CDR3 bases are TGTGCCAGCAGCGTATTTTCTGTTATGAACAATGAGCAGTTCTTC. Translating it yields CASSVFSVMNNEQFF. The full variable domain, completed using reference TRBV9 and TRBJ2-1, is DSGVTQTPKHLITATGQRVTLRCSPRSGDLSVYWYQQSLDQGLQFLIQYYNGEERAKGNILERFSAQQFPDLHSELNLSSLELGDSALYFCASSVFSVMNNEQFFGPGTRLTVL.